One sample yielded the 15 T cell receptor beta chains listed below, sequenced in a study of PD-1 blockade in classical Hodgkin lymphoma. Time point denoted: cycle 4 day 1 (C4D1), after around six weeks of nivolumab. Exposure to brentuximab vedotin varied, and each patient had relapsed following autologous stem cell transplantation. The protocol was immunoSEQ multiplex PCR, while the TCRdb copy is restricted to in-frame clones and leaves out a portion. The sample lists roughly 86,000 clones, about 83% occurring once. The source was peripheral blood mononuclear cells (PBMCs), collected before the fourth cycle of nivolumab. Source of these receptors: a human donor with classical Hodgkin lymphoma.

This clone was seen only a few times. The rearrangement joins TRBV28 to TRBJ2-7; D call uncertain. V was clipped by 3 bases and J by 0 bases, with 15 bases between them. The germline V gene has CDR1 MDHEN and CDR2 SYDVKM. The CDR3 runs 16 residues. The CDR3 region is CASSFRAAPFSYEQYF. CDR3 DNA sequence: TGTGCCAGCAGTTTTCGGGCAGCACCTTTCTCCTACGAGCAGTACTTC.

CDR3 nucleotides: TGCGCCAGCAGCTTTGGAGGAGACTCCTACGAGCAGTACTTC. This translates into CASSFGGDSYEQYF. The gene calls are TRBV5-1 and TRBJ2-7; D might be TRBD2 (5 bases). Germline V gene sequence: CDR1 SGHRS, CDR2 YFSETQ. Trimming cost V 2 bases and J 0 bases, with 9 bases left between them. The CDR3 is 14 residues long. Together with reference TRBV5-1 and TRBJ2-7, the CDR3 gives the full variable domain: KAGVTQTPRYLIKTRGQQVTLSCSPISGHRSVSWYQQTPGQGLQFLFEYFSETQRNKGNFPGRFSGRQFSNSRSEMNVSTLELGDSALYLCASSFGGDSYEQYFGPGTRLTVT.

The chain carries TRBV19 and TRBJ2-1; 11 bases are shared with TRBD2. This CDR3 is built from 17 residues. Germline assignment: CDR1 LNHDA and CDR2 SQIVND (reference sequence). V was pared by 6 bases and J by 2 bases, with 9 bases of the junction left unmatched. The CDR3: CASRPRGTSGPYNEQFF. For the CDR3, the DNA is TGTGCCAGTAGGCCTCGGGGGACTAGCGGTCCCTACAATGAGCAGTTCTTC.

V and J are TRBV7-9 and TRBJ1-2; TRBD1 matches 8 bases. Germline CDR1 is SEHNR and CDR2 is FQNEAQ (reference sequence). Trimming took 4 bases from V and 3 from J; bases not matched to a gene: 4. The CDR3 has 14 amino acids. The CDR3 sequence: CASSSTQGDYGYTF. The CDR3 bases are TGTGCCAGCAGCTCAACACAGGGGGACTATGGCTACACCTTC.

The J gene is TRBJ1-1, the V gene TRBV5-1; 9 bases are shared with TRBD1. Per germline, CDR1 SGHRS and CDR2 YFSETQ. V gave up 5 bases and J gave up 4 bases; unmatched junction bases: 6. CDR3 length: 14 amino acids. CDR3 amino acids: CASSRTTGGTEAFF. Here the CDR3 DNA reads TGCGCCAGCAGTCGCACGACAGGGGGCACTGAAGCTTTCTTT.

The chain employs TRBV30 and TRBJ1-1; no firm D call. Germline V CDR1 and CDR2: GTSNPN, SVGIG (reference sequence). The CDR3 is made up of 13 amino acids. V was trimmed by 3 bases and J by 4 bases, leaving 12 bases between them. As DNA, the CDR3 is TGTGCCTGGAGGGACCCCTGGGGCACTGAAGCTTTCTTT. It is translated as CAWRDPWGTEAFF.

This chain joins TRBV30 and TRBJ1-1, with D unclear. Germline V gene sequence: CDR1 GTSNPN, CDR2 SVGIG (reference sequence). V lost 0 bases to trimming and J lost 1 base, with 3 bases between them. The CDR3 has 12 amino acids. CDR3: CAWSVRNTEAFF. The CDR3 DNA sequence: TGTGCCTGGAGTGTGAGGAACACTGAAGCTTTCTTT.

CDR3: CASSFPTKSTDTQYF. Written as DNA, the CDR3 is TGTGCCAGCAGCTTCCCCACGAAAAGCACAGATACGCAGTATTTT. The V call is TRBV5-4, the J call TRBJ2-3; no clear D gene. Germline V gives CDR1 SGHNT, CDR2 YYREEE (reference sequence). The CDR3 is 15 residues long. V was trimmed by 2 bases and J by 0 bases, leaving 10 bases between them.

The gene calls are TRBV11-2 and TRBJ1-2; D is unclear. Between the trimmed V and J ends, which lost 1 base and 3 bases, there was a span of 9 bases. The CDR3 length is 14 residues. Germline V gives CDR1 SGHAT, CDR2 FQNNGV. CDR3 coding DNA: TGTGCCAGCAGCTTAGCTCCCGCCGACTATGGCTACACCTTC. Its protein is CASSLAPADYGYTF.

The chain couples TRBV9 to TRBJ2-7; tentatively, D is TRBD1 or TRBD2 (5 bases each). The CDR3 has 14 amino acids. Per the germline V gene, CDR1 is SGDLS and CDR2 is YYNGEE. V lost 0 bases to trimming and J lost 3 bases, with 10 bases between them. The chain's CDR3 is CASSVGGDGYEQYF. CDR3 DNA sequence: TGTGCCAGCAGCGTAGGAGGGGACGGCTACGAGCAGTACTTC.

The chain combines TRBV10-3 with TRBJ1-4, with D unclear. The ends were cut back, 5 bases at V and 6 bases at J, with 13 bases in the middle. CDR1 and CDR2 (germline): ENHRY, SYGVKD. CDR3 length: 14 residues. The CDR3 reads CAISHTGLDEKLFF. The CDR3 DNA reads TGTGCCATCAGTCACACCGGCCTGGATGAAAAACTGTTTTTT.

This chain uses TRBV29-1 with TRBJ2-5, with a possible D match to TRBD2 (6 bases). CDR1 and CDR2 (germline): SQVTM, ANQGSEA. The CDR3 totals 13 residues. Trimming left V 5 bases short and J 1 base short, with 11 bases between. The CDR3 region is CSVYLGGQETQYF. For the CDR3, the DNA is TGCAGCGTTTATCTGGGAGGCCAAGAGACCCAGTACTTC. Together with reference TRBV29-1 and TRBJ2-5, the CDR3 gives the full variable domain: SAVISQKPSRDICQRGTSLTIQCQVDSQVTMMFWYRQQPGQSLTLIATANQGSEATYESGFVIDKFPISRPNLTFSTLTVSNMSPEDSSIYLCSVYLGGQETQYFGPGTRLLVL.

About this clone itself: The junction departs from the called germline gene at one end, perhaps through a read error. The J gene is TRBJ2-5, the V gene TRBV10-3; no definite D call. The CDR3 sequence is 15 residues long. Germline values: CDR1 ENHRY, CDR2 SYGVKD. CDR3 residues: CAISESSSAQETQYF. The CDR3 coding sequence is TGTGCCATCAGCGAGTCGTCGAGCGCCCAGGAGACCCAGTACTTC.

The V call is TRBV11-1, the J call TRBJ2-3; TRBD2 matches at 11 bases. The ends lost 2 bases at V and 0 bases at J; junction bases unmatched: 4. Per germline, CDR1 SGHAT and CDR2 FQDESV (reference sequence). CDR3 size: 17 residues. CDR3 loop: CASSLLTSGSSTDTQYF. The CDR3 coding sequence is TGTGCCAGCAGCTTACTTACTAGCGGGAGTAGCACAGATACGCAGTATTTT.

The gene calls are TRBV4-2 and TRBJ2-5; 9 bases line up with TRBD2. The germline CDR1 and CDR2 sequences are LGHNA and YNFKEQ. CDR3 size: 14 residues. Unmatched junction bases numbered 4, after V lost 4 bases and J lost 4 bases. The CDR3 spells CASSRGREGETQYF. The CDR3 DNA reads TGTGCCAGCAGCCGCGGGAGGGAAGGAGAGACCCAGTACTTC.